These 11 T cell receptor beta chains came from one sample sequenced in a study of early T cells in non-severe SARS-CoV-2 infection. One entry per CDR3 protein results from TCRdb running MiXCR on the 5' RACE reads. The table has tens of thousands of distinct CDR3 sequences, about 5% seen once. The sample was whole blood, taken at baseline. These receptor sequences come from an adult who was a healthcare worker with PCR-confirmed SARS-CoV-2 infection or an uninfected control (not recorded which).

To note about this clonotype: The junction does not match germline at one end; this may be a read error. The rearrangement joins TRBV4-1 to TRBJ2-7; TRBD1 matches at 7 bases. This CDR3 spans 12 amino acids. Germline lookup yields CDR1 MGHRA and CDR2 YSYEKL. CDR3 amino acids: CASSSRTGPRDF. The CDR3 DNA is TGCGCCAGCAGCTCTCGGACAGGCCCGCGGGACTTC.

This clonotype was observed a few times. The J gene is TRBJ2-7, the V gene TRBV20-1; 7 bases match TRBD2. The CDR3 has 15 amino acids. V lost 1 base to trimming and J lost 2 bases; unmatched junction nucleotides: 8. Germline CDR1 and CDR2: DFQATT and SNEGSKA (reference sequence). The CDR3 here is CSARGVPGTTYEQYF. In nucleotides, the CDR3 is TGCAGTGCTAGAGGCGTTCCCGGGACTACCTACGAGCAGTACTTC.

The rearrangement links TRBV5-1 to TRBJ2-7; D is undetermined. The CDR3 loop spans 14 amino acids. The V gene's germline CDR1 is SGHRS and CDR2 YFSETQ. Trimming removed 2 bases at V and 4 bases at J, with 13 bases between. CDR3 sequence reads: CASSFSSLGYEQYF. Written as DNA, the CDR3 is TGCGCCAGCAGCTTTTCATCGCTTGGGTACGAGCAGTACTTC.

The sample holds a few counts of this clonotype. The chain employs TRBV7-9 and TRBJ1-1; TRBD1 might be the D (6 bases). The germline V gene has CDR1 SEHNR and CDR2 FQNEAQ (reference sequence). V shed 0 bases and J shed 6 bases, with 20 bases lying between them. The CDR3 loop spans 17 amino acids. Here the CDR3 reads CASSLAVPTGYPAEAFF. DNA for the CDR3: TGTGCCAGCAGCTTAGCAGTACCTACAGGGTATCCGGCTGAAGCTTTCTTT.

This clonotype came up many times. This sequence joins TRBV20-1 and TRBJ1-2; D possibly corresponds to TRBD1 (6 bases). CDR1 and CDR2 from the germline V gene are DFQATT and SNEGSKA (reference sequence). V was cut by 2 bases and J by 3 bases, with 10 bases left in between. The CDR3 sequence is 13 residues long. The CDR3 sequence: CSARMQGHYGYTF. In DNA form, the CDR3 reads TGCAGTGCTAGAATGCAGGGGCACTATGGCTACACCTTC.

This clonotype was observed a few times. The CDR3: CASSTIQGATGYTF. In DNA form, the CDR3 reads TGTGCCAGTAGTACAATTCAGGGGGCAACTGGCTACACCTTC. The chain uses TRBV19 and TRBJ1-2; the match to TRBD1 covers 8 bases. Per the germline V gene, CDR1 is LNHDA and CDR2 is SQIVND (reference sequence). This CDR3 is 14 amino acids long. J lost 7 bases, V lost 4 bases, and 8 bases had no gene match.

This clonotype was observed a handful of times. This rearrangement joins TRBV11-2 to TRBJ2-5; perhaps TRBD1 as D (6 bases). Trimming shortened V by 2 bases and J by 5 bases, and 9 bases separated the two germline ends. This CDR3 spans 13 amino acids. In germline, CDR1 is SGHAT, CDR2 FQNNGV. The CDR3 DNA sequence: TGTGCCAGCAGCTTATACAGGGAGGAGACCCAGTACTTC. This translates into CASSLYREETQYF. The full variable domain, with the rest looked up from reference TRBV11-2 and TRBJ2-5, is EAGVAQSPRYKIIEKRQSVAFWCNPISGHATLYWYQQILGQGPKLLIQFQNNGVVDDSQLPKDRFSAERLKGVDSTLKIQPAKLEDSAVYLCASSLYREETQYFGPGTRLLVL.

In this sample, this clonotype turned up a few times. The chain couples TRBV18 to TRBJ1-1, with D unresolved. The length of the CDR3 is 13 residues. V lost 4 bases, J lost 7 bases, and 13 bases lay in between. From germline, CDR1 is KGHSH and CDR2 LQKENI. The CDR3 bases are TGTGCCAGCTCACAAGGAACCCAGATTGAAGCTTTCTTT. Amino acid sequence: CASSQGTQIEAFF.

Ten or more counts support this clonotype. V gene TRBV29-1 combines with J gene TRBJ2-1; D gene ambiguous. V dropped 2 bases and J dropped 7 bases, with 6 bases sitting between them. The CDR3 loop spans 11 amino acids. CDR1 SQVTM and CDR2 ANQGSEA come from the germline V gene. CDR3 region: CSVELRNEQFF. CDR3 DNA: TGCAGCGTTGAACTGCGTAATGAGCAGTTCTTC.

There are many counts of this clonotype. The V gene is TRBV6-5, the J gene TRBJ1-4; D possibly corresponds to TRBD1 (5 bases). Trimming pared 6 bases from V and 7 bases from J, leaving 15 bases between. Looked up from germline, CDR1 is MNHEY and CDR2 is SVGAGI. This CDR3 is built from 14 residues. The CDR3 sequence: CASSMDPGSEKLFF. The CDR3 coding sequence is TGTGCCAGCAGCATGGACCCAGGGAGTGAAAAACTGTTTTTT.

This clonotype was counted ten times or more. The chain links TRBV11-2 to TRBJ2-6, with a weak D call TRBD1 (6 bases). The ends were cut back, 5 bases at V and 0 bases at J, with 11 bases in the middle. The germline V gene encodes CDR1 SGHAT and CDR2 FQNNGV. The CDR3 is 16 residues long. The CDR3 DNA is TGTGCCAGCAGCCGTTGGACAGCCTCTGGGGCCAACGTCCTGACTTTC. This translates into CASSRWTASGANVLTF.